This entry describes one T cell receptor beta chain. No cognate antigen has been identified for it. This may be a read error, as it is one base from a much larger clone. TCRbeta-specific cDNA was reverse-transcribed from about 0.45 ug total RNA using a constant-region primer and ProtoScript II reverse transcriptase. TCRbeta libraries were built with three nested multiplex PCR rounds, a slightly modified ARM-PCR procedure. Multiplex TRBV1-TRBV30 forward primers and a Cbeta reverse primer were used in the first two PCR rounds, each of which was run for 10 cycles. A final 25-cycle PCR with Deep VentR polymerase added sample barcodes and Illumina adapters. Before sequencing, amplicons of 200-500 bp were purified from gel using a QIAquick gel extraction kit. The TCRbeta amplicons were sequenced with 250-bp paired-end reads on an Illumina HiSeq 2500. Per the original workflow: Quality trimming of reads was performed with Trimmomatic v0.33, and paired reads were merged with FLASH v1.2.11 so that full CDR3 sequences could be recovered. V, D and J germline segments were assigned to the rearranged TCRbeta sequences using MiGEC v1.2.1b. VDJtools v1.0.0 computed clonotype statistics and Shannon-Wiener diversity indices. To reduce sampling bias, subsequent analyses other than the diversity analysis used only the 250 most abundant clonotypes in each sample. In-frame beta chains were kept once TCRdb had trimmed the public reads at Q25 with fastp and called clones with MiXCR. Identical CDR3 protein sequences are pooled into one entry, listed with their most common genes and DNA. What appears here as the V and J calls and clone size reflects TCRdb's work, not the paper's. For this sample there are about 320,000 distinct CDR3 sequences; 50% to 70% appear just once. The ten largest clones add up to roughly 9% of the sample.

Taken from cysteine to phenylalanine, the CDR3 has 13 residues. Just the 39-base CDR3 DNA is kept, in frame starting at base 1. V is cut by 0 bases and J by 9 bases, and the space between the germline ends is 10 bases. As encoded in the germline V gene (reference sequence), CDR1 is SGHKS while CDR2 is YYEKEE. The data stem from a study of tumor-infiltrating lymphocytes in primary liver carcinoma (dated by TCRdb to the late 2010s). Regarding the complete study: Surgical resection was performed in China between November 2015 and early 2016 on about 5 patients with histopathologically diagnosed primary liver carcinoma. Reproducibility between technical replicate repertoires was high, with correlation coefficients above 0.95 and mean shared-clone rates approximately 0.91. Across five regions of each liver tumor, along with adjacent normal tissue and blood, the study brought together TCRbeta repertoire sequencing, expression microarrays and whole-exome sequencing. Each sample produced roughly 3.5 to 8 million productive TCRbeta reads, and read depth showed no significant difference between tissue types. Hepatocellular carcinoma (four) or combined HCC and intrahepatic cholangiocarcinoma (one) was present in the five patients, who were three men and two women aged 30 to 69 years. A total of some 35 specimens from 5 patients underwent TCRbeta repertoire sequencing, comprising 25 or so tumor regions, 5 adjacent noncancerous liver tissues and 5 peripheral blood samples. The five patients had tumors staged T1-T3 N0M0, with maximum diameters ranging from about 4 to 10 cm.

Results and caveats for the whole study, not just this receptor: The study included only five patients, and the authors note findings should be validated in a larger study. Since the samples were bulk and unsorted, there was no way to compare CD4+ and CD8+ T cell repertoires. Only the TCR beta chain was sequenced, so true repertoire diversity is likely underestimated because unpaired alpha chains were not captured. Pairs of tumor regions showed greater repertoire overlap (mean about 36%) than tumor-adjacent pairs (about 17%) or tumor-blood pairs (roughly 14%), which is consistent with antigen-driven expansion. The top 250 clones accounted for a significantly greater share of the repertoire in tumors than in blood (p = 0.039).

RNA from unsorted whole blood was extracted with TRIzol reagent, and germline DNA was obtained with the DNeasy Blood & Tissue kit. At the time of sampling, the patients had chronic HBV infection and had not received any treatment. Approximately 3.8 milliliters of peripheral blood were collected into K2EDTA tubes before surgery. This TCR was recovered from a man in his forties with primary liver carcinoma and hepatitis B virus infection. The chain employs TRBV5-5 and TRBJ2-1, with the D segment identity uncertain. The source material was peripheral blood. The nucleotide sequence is TGTGCCAGCAGCTTGGAACGGATATTTGAGCAGTTCTTC. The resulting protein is CASSLERIFEQFF.